This T cell receptor (beta chain) appears in the sequencing data of a study of cytomegalovirus exposure and HLA in healthy donors. The ends were cut back, 0 bases at V and 7 bases at J, with 20 bases in the middle. This CDR3 is built from 17 residues. Germline V gene sequence: CDR1 SGDLS, CDR2 YYNGEE. Both 60 Vbeta primers and 13 Jbeta primers went into the PCR. Generated by immunoSEQ multiplex PCR, the TCRdb table keeps only in-frame clones and is missing some. The sample carries approximately 100,000 clones, over 65% recorded once. The rearrangement joins TRBV9 to TRBJ2-1; D is possibly TRBD2 (7 bases). This receptor was identified in a man in his sixties in good health and CMV-seropositive. Sequenced: PBMCs. CDR3 nucleotide sequence: TGTGCCAGCAGCGTAGGAGATCTTGGGGGGGGGCCAAATGAGCAGTTCTTC. This sequence encodes CASSVGDLGGGPNEQFF.